A single sample gave rise to the 5 T cell receptor beta chains below, sequenced in a study of cytomegalovirus exposure and HLA in healthy donors. In the PCR, 60 Vbeta and 13 Jbeta primers were used. Sequenced by immunoSEQ multiplex PCR; TCRdb stores in-frame clones only, minus some. The sample contains roughly 120,000 clones, roughly 79% of which appear only once. The sample was PBMCs. Source of these receptors: a woman aged 45-65 years in good health and CMV-seropositive.

The genes are TRBV7-3 and TRBJ2-1, with D uncertain. This CDR3 region has 15 residues. The germline V gene encodes CDR1 SGHTA and CDR2 FQGTGA. Trimming cost V 5 bases and J 0 bases, with 11 bases left between them. The CDR3 is CASSLDQSSYNEQFF. The DNA for the CDR3 is TGTGCCAGCAGCCTAGACCAGAGCTCCTACAATGAGCAGTTCTTC. Full variable domain (rest looked up from reference TRBV7-3 and TRBJ2-1): GAGVSQTPSNKVTEKGKYVELRCDPISGHTALYWYRQSLGQGPEFLIYFQGTGAADDSGLPNDRFFAVRPEGSVSTLKIQRTERGDSAVYLCASSLDQSSYNEQFFGPGTRLTVL.

The chain has TRBV9 and TRBJ1-2, with D possibly matching TRBD1 (6 bases). CDR3 length: 13 residues. The V gene lost 5 bases and the J gene lost 0 bases, with 8 bases spanning the gap. Germline V gene data show CDR1 as SGDLS and CDR2 as YYNGEE. This CDR3 reads CASRQGANYGYTF. The CDR3 region has the DNA TGTGCCAGCAGACAGGGAGCTAACTATGGCTACACCTTC.

The J gene is TRBJ1-1, the V gene TRBV6-5, with D perhaps TRBD1 (6 bases). The germline V gene has CDR1 MNHEY and CDR2 SVGAGI. The CDR3 loop spans 14 amino acids. The V and J ends lost 10 bases and 0 bases respectively, with 15 bases between them. In DNA, the CDR3 is TGTGCCACCAGGGGCGCAGGGCTGAACACTGAAGCTTTCTTT. It encodes CATRGAGLNTEAFF.

This chain links TRBV4-3 with TRBJ1-4; D might be TRBD1 (5 bases). V lost 1 base, J lost 10 bases, and 10 bases lay in between. The CDR3 is 13 residues long. Germline loops: CDR1 LGHNA, CDR2 YSLEER. The CDR3 here is CASSQGTYGKLFF. The CDR3 DNA reads TGCGCCAGCAGCCAAGGGACATACGGAAAACTGTTTTTT.

This chain connects TRBV2 to TRBJ2-3; 7 nucleotides agree with TRBD2. CDR1 and CDR2 from the germline V gene are SNHLY and FYNNEI. V lost 3 bases to trimming and J lost 5 bases; unmatched junction nucleotides: 5. The CDR3 has 14 residues. Here the CDR3 DNA reads TGTGCCAGCAGTGAGGAAGCGGGAATAGATACGCAGTATTTT. This codes for CASSEEAGIDTQYF.